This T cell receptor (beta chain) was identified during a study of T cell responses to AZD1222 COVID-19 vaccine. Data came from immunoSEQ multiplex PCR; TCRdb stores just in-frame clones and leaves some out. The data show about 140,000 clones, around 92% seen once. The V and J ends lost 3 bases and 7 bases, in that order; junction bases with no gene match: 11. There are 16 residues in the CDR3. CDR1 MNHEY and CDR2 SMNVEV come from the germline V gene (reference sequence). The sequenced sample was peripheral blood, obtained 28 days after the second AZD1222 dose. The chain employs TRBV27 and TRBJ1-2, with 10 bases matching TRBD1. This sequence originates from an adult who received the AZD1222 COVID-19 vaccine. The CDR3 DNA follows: TGTGCCAGCAGTTTCTTTACGGGACAGGGGATCGGTGGCTACACCTTC. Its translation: CASSFFTGQGIGGYTF.